This is a list of T cell receptor beta chains from one sample in a study of control samples from healthy donors and cancer patients. The method was immunoSEQ multiplex PCR; TCRdb's version includes in-frame clones alone and lacks a portion of them. The table has 78,000 or so clones, more than 70% seen once. Sequencing was done on a sample of blood. Receptor source: a woman aged 45-59 years in good health. The conserved cysteine and the conserved F or W are not part of the CDR3 here. Clone size, where shown, is once, few, many, or a class for clones that have expanded.

cdr3_aa: AWSVQGREKLF
cdr3_length: 11
clone_size: -
v_call: TRBV30

cdr3_aa: ASSYSAGTPRNEQY
cdr3_length: 14
clone_size: -
v_call: TRBV6-5

cdr3_aa: ASGIPGQGGKKLF
cdr3_length: 13
clone_size: -
v_call: TRBV28

cdr3_aa: ASTRLAGFEQY
cdr3_length: 11
clone_size: -
v_call: TRBV7-8

cdr3_aa: ASSDRGGRYEQY
cdr3_length: 12
clone_size: -
v_call: TRBV3-1/TRBV3-2

cdr3_aa: AWSVGLASNEQF
cdr3_length: 12
clone_size: -
v_call: TRBV30

cdr3_aa: ASSDGRDTQY
cdr3_length: 10
clone_size: -
v_call: TRBV6-1

cdr3_aa: ASSLVGGGNGYT
cdr3_length: 12
clone_size: -
v_call: TRBV27

cdr3_aa: ASSPDYNTDTQY
cdr3_length: 12
clone_size: -
v_call: TRBV18

cdr3_aa: ATSEPGAEGEQY
cdr3_length: 12
clone_size: -
v_call: TRBV24-1

cdr3_aa: ASSFHLGGEAF
cdr3_length: 11
clone_size: -
v_call: TRBV27

cdr3_aa: ASSGGNNNQPQH
cdr3_length: 12
clone_size: -
v_call: TRBV6-4

cdr3_aa: ASSYTGGTEKLF
cdr3_length: 12
clone_size: -
v_call: TRBV6-5

cdr3_aa: ASSASKVLPYEQY
cdr3_length: 13
clone_size: -
v_call: TRBV5-1

cdr3_aa: ASSPLGAVGNQPQH
cdr3_length: 14
clone_size: once
v_call: TRBV14

cdr3_aa: ATGPQADTQY
cdr3_length: 10
clone_size: -
v_call: TRBV5-1

cdr3_aa: ASSYRGGFGEPQH
cdr3_length: 13
clone_size: few
v_call: TRBV6-6

cdr3_aa: ASSFGTANTGELF
cdr3_length: 13
clone_size: -
v_call: TRBV11-3

cdr3_aa: ATSRGTGRGTEQF
cdr3_length: 13
clone_size: -
v_call: TRBV15

cdr3_aa: AWNTGTPKNNEQF
cdr3_length: 13
clone_size: -
v_call: TRBV30

cdr3_aa: ASSASVRQVNEKLF
cdr3_length: 14
clone_size: -
v_call: TRBV6-1

cdr3_aa: ASSIIGLAEKPYNEQF
cdr3_length: 16
clone_size: -
v_call: TRBV19

cdr3_aa: ASSLTGEDQPQH
cdr3_length: 12
clone_size: -
v_call: TRBV7-8

cdr3_aa: ASSYSIDPDDRNTGELF
cdr3_length: 17
clone_size: -
v_call: TRBV6-2/TRBV6-3

cdr3_aa: ASRSRESGTDTQY
cdr3_length: 13
clone_size: -
v_call: TRBV6-4

cdr3_aa: ASSDSSGHEQF
cdr3_length: 11
clone_size: -
v_call: TRBV7-2

cdr3_aa: ASSYRGGRNEQF
cdr3_length: 12
clone_size: -
v_call: TRBV6-5

cdr3_aa: AWSVWPGTLNYGYT
cdr3_length: 14
clone_size: -
v_call: TRBV30

cdr3_aa: ASRRDDPSPLH
cdr3_length: 11
clone_size: -
v_call: TRBV6-6

cdr3_aa: ASSLEVGTNEQY
cdr3_length: 12
clone_size: -
v_call: TRBV5-1

cdr3_aa: ASSPDRAYEQY
cdr3_length: 11
clone_size: -
v_call: TRBV12-3/TRBV12-4

cdr3_aa: ASSGPLYT
cdr3_length: 8
clone_size: few
v_call: TRBV9

cdr3_aa: ASSVGTSGFNEQF
cdr3_length: 13
clone_size: -
v_call: TRBV5-8